This entry lists 10 T cell receptor beta chains sequenced from one sample in a study of T cell responses to AZD1222 COVID-19 vaccine. Libraries were prepared by immunoSEQ multiplex PCR; TCRdb keeps only in-frame clonotypes and omits some of them. Seen here are about 160,000 clones, about 91% observed once, and the top ten hold approximately 4.8%. Sequencing was performed on peripheral blood, taken on day 0 of AZD1222 vaccination. Source of these receptors: an adult in good health.

V usage is TRBV6-5 and J usage is TRBJ1-2; D perhaps matches TRBD1 (5 bases). The CDR3 totals 13 residues. Germline V lookup: CDR1 MNHEY, CDR2 SVGAGI. Trimming left V 6 bases short and J 4 bases short, with 12 bases between. DNA of the CDR3: TGTGCCAGCAGAGCCGGGACCGTCTATGGCTACACCTTC. Protein product: CASRAGTVYGYTF.

The chain combines TRBV5-5 with TRBJ2-6; tentatively, D is TRBD1 (5 bases). V dropped 2 bases and J dropped 1 base, with 13 bases sitting between them. Germline CDR1 is SGHKS and CDR2 is YYEKEE (reference sequence). The CDR3 is 17 residues long. This CDR3 is CASSLVRDISGANVLTF. The CDR3 DNA reads as TGTGCCAGCAGCTTAGTCAGGGATATATCTGGGGCCAACGTCCTGACTTTC. Based on the CDR3 plus reference TRBV5-5 and TRBJ2-6, the full variable domain is DAGVTQSPTHLIKTRGQQVTLRCSPISGHKSVSWYQQVLGQGPQFIFQYYEKEERGRGNFPDRFSARQFPNYSSELNVNALLLGDSALYLCASSLVRDISGANVLTFGAGSRLTVL.

The J gene is TRBJ1-6, the V gene TRBV5-4; the D gene is possibly TRBD1 (5 bases). The CDR3 runs to 17 residues. Germline V CDR1 and CDR2: SGHNT, YYREEE (reference sequence). Between the trimmed V and J ends, which lost 4 bases and 7 bases, there was a span of 21 bases. CDR3 nucleotide sequence: TGTGCCAGCAGCCCAACAGGTACAGAAGGAAGGAATTCACCCCTCCACTTT. The encoded protein is CASSPTGTEGRNSPLHF.

The genes are TRBV10-3 and TRBJ1-6; the D is unclear. The V gene lost 5 bases and the J gene lost 8 bases, with 10 bases spanning the gap. Germline V CDR1 and CDR2: ENHRY, SYGVKD. The CDR3 sequence is 13 residues long. The CDR3 is CAISPRDYSPLHF. CDR3 bases: TGTGCCATCAGTCCACGGGATTATTCACCCCTCCACTTT.

The chain uses TRBV27 and TRBJ2-1, with TRBD2 identical over 9 bases. V lost 8 bases to trimming and J lost 0 bases; unmatched junction nucleotides: 2. This CDR3 is built from 14 residues. The V gene's germline CDR1 is MNHEY and CDR2 SMNVEV (reference sequence). The CDR3 DNA follows: TGTGCCAGCGCTAGCGGGAACTCCTACAATGAGCAGTTCTTC. Translation: CASASGNSYNEQFF.

CDR3 nucleotides: TGTGCCTGGAGTGTGTCTATGAACACTGAAGCTTTCTTT. Amino acid sequence: CAWSVSMNTEAFF. The J gene is TRBJ1-1, the V gene TRBV30; D call uncertain. The CDR3 contains 13 residues. Trimming took 0 bases from V and 0 from J, leaving 5 bases between them. CDR1 is GTSNPN and CDR2 is SVGIG in the germline V gene (reference sequence).

The chain employs TRBV29-1 and TRBJ2-1; no firm D call. V was trimmed by 4 bases and J by 8 bases, leaving 6 bases between them. The CDR3 runs to 10 residues. The germline V gene has CDR1 SQVTM and CDR2 ANQGSEA. CDR3 in amino acids: CSVAGHEQFF. CDR3 DNA: TGCAGCGTTGCCGGGCATGAGCAGTTCTTC.

Only a few counts were recorded for this clone. This rearrangement joins TRBV14 to TRBJ2-7; TRBD2 matches 8 bases. This CDR3 has 14 amino acids. Germline V lookup: CDR1 SGHDN, CDR2 FVKESK. With 4 bases clipped from V and 3 bases from J, the junction kept 5 bases outside the gene matches. CDR3 sequence reads: CASSRAGGFYEQYF. CDR3 bases: TGTGCCAGCAGCCGTGCGGGAGGCTTCTACGAGCAGTACTTC.

Written as DNA, the CDR3 is TGTGCCAGCAGTTACCCGGACAGTCCTTACGAGCAGTACTTC. This codes for CASSYPDSPYEQYF. The chain uses TRBV6-5 and TRBJ2-7; the D gene is possibly TRBD1 (6 bases). The CDR3 covers 14 residues. Trimming cost V 2 bases and J 4 bases, with 12 bases left between them. CDR1 and CDR2 from the germline V gene are MNHEY and SVGAGI.

This chain joins TRBV19 and TRBJ1-2; D unclear. The CDR3 spans 14 residues. Trimming removed 2 bases from V and 8 bases from J, with 15 bases in between. Germline values: CDR1 LNHDA, CDR2 SQIVND (reference sequence). CDR3 region: CASSITTGRGGYTF. The CDR3 DNA reads TGTGCCAGTAGTATAACAACGGGAAGAGGCGGCTACACCTTC.